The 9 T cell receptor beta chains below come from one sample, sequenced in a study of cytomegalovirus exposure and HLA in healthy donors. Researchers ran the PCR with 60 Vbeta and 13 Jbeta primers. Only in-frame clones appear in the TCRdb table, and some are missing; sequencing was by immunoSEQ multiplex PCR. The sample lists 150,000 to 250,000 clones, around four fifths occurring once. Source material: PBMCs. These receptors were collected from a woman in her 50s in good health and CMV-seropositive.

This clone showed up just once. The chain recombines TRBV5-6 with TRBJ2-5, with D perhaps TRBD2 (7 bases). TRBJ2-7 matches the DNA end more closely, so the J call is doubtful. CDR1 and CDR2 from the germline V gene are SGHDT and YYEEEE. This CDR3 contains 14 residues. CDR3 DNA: TGTGCCAGCAGCGCTCTAGGGGGGGGCTACGAGCAGTACTTC. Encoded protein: CASSALGGGYEQYF.

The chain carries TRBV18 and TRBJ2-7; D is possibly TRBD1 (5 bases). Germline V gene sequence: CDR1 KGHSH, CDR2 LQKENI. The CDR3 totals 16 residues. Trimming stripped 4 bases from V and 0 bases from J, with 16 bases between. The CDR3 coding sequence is TGTGCCAGCTCACTTGGGGCCCTACCGCCCTCCTACGAGCAGTACTTC. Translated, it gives CASSLGALPPSYEQYF. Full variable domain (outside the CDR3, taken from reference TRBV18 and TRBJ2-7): NAGVMQNPRHLVRRRGQEARLRCSPMKGHSHVYWYRQLPEEGLKFMVYLQKENIIDESGMPKERFSAEFPKEGPSILRIQQVVRGDSAAYFCASSLGALPPSYEQYFGPGTRLTVT.

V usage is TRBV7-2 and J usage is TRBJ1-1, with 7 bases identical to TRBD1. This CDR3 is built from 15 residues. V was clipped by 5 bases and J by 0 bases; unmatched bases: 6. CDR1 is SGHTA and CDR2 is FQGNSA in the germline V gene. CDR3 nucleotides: TGTGCCAGCAGCCCACGGGACAGACTGAACACTGAAGCTTTCTTT. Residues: CASSPRDRLNTEAFF.

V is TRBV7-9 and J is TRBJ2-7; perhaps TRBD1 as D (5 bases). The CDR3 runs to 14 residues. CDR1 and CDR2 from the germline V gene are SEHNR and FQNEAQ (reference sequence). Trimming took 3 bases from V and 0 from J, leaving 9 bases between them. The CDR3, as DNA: TGTGCCAGCAGCTTCGACAGCCTCTCCTACGAGCAGTACTTC. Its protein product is CASSFDSLSYEQYF. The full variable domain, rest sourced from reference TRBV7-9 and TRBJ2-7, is DTGVSQNPRHKITKRGQNVTFRCDPISEHNRLYWYRQTLGQGPEFLTYFQNEAQLEKSRLLSDRFSAERPKGSFSTLEIQRTEQGDSAMYLCASSFDSLSYEQYFGPGTRLTVT.

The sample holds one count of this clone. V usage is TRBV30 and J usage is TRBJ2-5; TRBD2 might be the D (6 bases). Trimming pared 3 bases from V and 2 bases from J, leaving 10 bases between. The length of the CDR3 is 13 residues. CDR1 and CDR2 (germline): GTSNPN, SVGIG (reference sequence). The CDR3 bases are TGTGCCTGGAGCGGTGGACTACAAGAGACCCAGTACTTC. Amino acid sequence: CAWSGGLQETQYF.

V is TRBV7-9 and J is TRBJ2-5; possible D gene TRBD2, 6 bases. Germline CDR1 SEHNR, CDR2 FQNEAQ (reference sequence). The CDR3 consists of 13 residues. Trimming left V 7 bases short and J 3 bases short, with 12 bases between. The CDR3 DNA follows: TGTGCCAGCAAGGAGGGGTTCGAAGAGACCCAGTACTTC. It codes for CASKEGFEETQYF.

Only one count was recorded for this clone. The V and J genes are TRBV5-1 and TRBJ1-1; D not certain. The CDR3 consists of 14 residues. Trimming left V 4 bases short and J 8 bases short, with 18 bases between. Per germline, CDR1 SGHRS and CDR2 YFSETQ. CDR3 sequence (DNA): TGCGCCAGCAGCCCCCAAAGTGGTAGTATCGAAGCTTTCTTT. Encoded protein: CASSPQSGSIEAFF.

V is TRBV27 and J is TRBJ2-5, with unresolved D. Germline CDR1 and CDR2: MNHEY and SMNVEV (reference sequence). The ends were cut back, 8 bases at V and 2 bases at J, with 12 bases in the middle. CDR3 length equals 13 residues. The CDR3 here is CASQSNKQETQYF. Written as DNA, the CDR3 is TGTGCCAGCCAAAGCAATAAACAAGAGACCCAGTACTTC.

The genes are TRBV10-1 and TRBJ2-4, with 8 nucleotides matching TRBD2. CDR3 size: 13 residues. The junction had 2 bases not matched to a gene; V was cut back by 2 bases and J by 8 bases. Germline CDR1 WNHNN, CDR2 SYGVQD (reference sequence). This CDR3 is CASSEDGRDIQYF. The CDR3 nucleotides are TGCGCCAGCAGTGAGGACGGGAGGGACATTCAGTACTTC.